The subject of this entry is one TCR beta chain. V was clipped by 2 bases and J by 4 bases, with 14 bases between them. This CDR3 has 15 residues. Per germline, CDR1 MNHNY and CDR2 SVGAGI (reference sequence). In the authors' methods: Reference gene primer amplification in the assay estimated nucleated cell counts. This table comes from immunoSEQ multiplex PCR, and its TCRdb copy is limited to in-frame clones, with some not included. V and J calls and clone size are given by that table; D and trimming were obtained from the DNA. The table has about 78,000 clones, more than 60% seen once. This entry belongs to a study of blood T cell repertoires in COVID-19. At the level of the study: The study drew acute and convalescent COVID-19 samples from the United States, Italy and Spain. PBMCs, B-cell-depleted T cells, or T cells provided the cDNA or gDNA that made up the material.

The TCR comes from a human donor in a cohort sampled during active COVID-19. The chain couples TRBV6-6 to TRBJ1-1; TRBD1 is a possible D gene (6 bases). Specimen: peripheral blood. The CDR3 spells CASSYIAAGATEAFF. The CDR3 nucleotides read TGTGCCAGCAGTTACATTGCGGCAGGGGCCACTGAAGCTTTCTTT.